The next 6 T cell receptor beta chains were all read from a single sample in a study of OX40 agonist ivuxolimab in advanced cancers. Sequenced by immunoSEQ multiplex PCR; TCRdb stores in-frame clones only, minus some. The sample contains roughly 140,000 clones, 94% of which appear only once. Source: CD4+ or CD8+ T cells sorted from blood, taken in a trial of the OX40 agonist ivuxolimab. These receptors originate from an adult with an advanced solid tumor such as melanoma, head and neck, liver or kidney cancer.

The rearrangement links TRBV9 to TRBJ2-3; D perhaps matches TRBD2 (7 bases). CDR3 size: 16 residues. From germline, CDR1 is SGDLS and CDR2 YYNGEE. V gave up 0 bases and J gave up 1 base, with 12 bases separating them. The chain's CDR3 is CASSVAGGRGTDTQYF. In DNA form, the CDR3 reads TGTGCCAGCAGCGTAGCCGGGGGGCGGGGCACAGATACGCAGTATTTT.

Concerning this clone itself: The same CDR3 can be traced to other DNA sequences in this sample. The chain carries TRBV7-9 and TRBJ1-2; maybe TRBD1 (6 bases). CDR1 and CDR2 (germline): SEHNR, FQNEAQ (reference sequence). The V and J ends lost 2 bases and 8 bases respectively, with 15 bases between them. This CDR3 comprises 14 residues. The CDR3 nucleotides are TGTGCCAGCAGCTTAACAGGGACGGGGGACGGCTACACCTTC. Amino acid sequence: CASSLTGTGDGYTF.

The chain uses TRBV5-1 and TRBJ2-6; weak D call: TRBD2 (5 bases). Germline V lookup: CDR1 SGHRS, CDR2 YFSETQ. The ends were cut back, 3 bases at V and 4 bases at J, with 17 bases in the middle. The CDR3 spans 17 residues. CDR3 DNA sequence: TGCGCCAGCAGCTGGCCGGGTGGGAGAGGAGGGGCCAACGTCCTGACTTTC. Protein sequence: CASSWPGGRGGANVLTF.

The chain employs TRBV7-8 and TRBJ2-1; 8 nucleotides align to TRBD2. Germline-derived CDR1 and CDR2 are SGHVS and FQNEAQ. The CDR3 extends over 16 amino acids. The trim removed 7 bases at V and 8 bases at J, leaving 16 bases unmatched. The CDR3 loop is CASTVAGYLGSDEQFF. As DNA, the CDR3 is TGTGCCAGCACCGTAGCGGGGTACCTAGGGTCGGATGAGCAGTTCTTC.

CDR3 sequence (DNA): TGTGCCAGCAGTGCCCTGGGGGTCACCTACGAGCAGTACTTC. Its translation: CASSALGVTYEQYF. This chain connects TRBV2 to TRBJ2-7; perhaps D is TRBD1 or TRBD2 (5 bases each). Germline lookup yields CDR1 SNHLY and CDR2 FYNNEI. The ends were cut back, 4 bases at V and 2 bases at J, with 12 bases in the middle. The CDR3 sequence is 14 residues long.

The V gene is TRBV5-1, the J gene TRBJ2-1, with no clear D. Germline V gene data show CDR1 as SGHRS and CDR2 as YFSETQ. CDR3 size: 15 residues. Trimming stripped 5 bases from V and 0 bases from J, with 12 bases between. In DNA, the CDR3 is TGCGCCAGCAGTGGAAGGATCAGCTCCTACAATGAGCAGTTCTTC. The encoded protein is CASSGRISSYNEQFF.